Listed below are T cell receptor beta chains from one sample, sequenced in a study of T cell repertoires in cytomegalovirus infection. TCRdb re-analysed the reads in MiXCR, keeping a single row per CDR3 protein. The table records some 400,000 distinct CDR3 sequences, approximately 31% of them present only once. What was sequenced was PBMCs. The receptor set was obtained from a human donor in good health (CMV status not recorded). Some clones in this sample may be carry-over from other donors' samples. CDR3s leave out the opening cysteine and the closing phenylalanine or tryptophan.

J gene: TRBJ1-1
V gene: TRBV20-1
CDR3 protein: SASRAGRDTEAF

J gene: TRBJ2-7
V gene: TRBV14
CDR3 protein: ASSQAGTSRFYEQY

J gene: TRBJ2-1
V gene: TRBV19
CDR3 protein: ASSGIPESYNEQF

J gene: TRBJ2-5
V gene: TRBV6-2/TRBV6-3
CDR3 protein: ARSPSVSWVETQY

J gene: TRBJ1-1
V gene: TRBV19
CDR3 protein: ASRTLPPGQLNTEAF

J gene: TRBJ1-1
V gene: TRBV6-2/TRBV6-3
CDR3 protein: ASSYDLRTGGKTEAF

J gene: TRBJ1-6
V gene: TRBV27
CDR3 protein: ASTRGLPGNSPLH

J gene: TRBJ2-1
V gene: TRBV2
CDR3 protein: ASSAPRGAGDYNEQF

J gene: TRBJ1-6
V gene: TRBV27
CDR3 protein: ASAPTMTPLH

J gene: TRBJ2-7
V gene: TRBV11-2
CDR3 protein: ASSLGLGRGGYEQY

J gene: TRBJ2-3
V gene: TRBV27
CDR3 protein: ASSPPLGAATAMQY

J gene: TRBJ2-7
V gene: TRBV12-3/TRBV12-4
CDR3 protein: ASSLARTVPGYEQY

J gene: TRBJ2-2
V gene: TRBV6-5
CDR3 protein: ASSSTSGGARGTGELF

J gene: TRBJ2-1
V gene: TRBV7-9
CDR3 protein: ASSYVPGEGSYNEQF

J gene: TRBJ1-1
V gene: TRBV6-2/TRBV6-3
CDR3 protein: ASSYRAVTRRSTDAF

J gene: TRBJ1-6
V gene: TRBV2
CDR3 protein: ASSEELGGDSPLH

J gene: TRBJ1-4
V gene: TRBV11-2
CDR3 protein: ASSLESPGTYNEKLF